This TCR beta chain was profiled in a study of naive and memory T cell subsets. Broader study findings: Naive repertoires, especially CD8, held a few larger clonotypes, possibly memory cells re-expressing CD45RA. Diversity fell and Gini index rose from naive through CM, EM, EMRA. In naive cells, over 85% of TCR sequences were seen only once.

Both TRBC1 and TRBC2 were covered by a beta constant-region primer of two equimolar oligonucleotides. The ligated cDNA underwent four PCR rounds using SP2 and nested alpha and beta constant-region primers. TCRdb re-derived calls from the UMI-ligation and nested PCR reads in MiXCR, one entry per CDR3 protein. The sample has under 150,000 distinct CDR3 sequences, around 21% seen once. Comment on this clonotype: The antigen remains unidentified.

The V end lost 4 bases, the J end lost 7 bases, and 7 bases lay between the germline ends. CDR3 length: 10 residues. Germline lookup yields CDR1 SQVTM and CDR2 ANQGSEA. The material sequenced was naive CD8+ T cells from blood. The clonotype originates from a human donor in good health. The chain uses TRBV29-1 and TRBJ1-1; D gene uncertain. This CDR3 reads CSVGYGEAFF. CDR3 nucleotide sequence: TGCAGCGTTGGGTATGGTGAAGCTTTCTTT.